The clone carrying this T cell receptor (beta chain) was observed many times. Its antigen is still unknown. The V and J ends lost 4 bases and 7 bases, in that order; junction bases with no gene match: 3. Per germline, CDR1 MRHNA and CDR2 SNTAGT. The CDR3 consists of 13 residues. The sample comes from a study of human T cells and chemical hapten exposure. For the study at large: TCR yields differed between samples (mainly from small differences in pooled library volume). General study findings and limits: No alteration of TCRs above 1 in 1000 frequency was seen with DPC sensitization.

This sample's time point: healthy volunteer bleed at 6 weeks. Whole blood that had not been fractionated was the source of extracted total RNA. The library tagged individual cDNA molecules with unique molecular identifiers. How the authors handled the data: The number of TCRs in each sample had a median of about 96,000 and spanned roughly 23,224 to 750,000. Using its own MiXCR run on the RACE reads, TCRdb lists one record per CDR3 protein. These V and J calls derive from TCRdb rather than the authors' analysis. There are tens of thousands of distinct CDR3 sequences in the sample; approximately 5.5% occur only once, and 9.5% to 15% lies in the top ten.

This rearrangement joins TRBV6-4 to TRBJ2-1; the match to TRBD2 covers 8 bases. This receptor was obtained from a human donor in good health. Some clones in this sample may be carry-over from other donors' samples. The specimen was whole blood. The CDR3 region has the DNA TGTGCCAGCAGTGGACTAGCGTCGAATGAGCAGTTCTTC. Translating gives CASSGLASNEQFF.